Below, 11 T cell receptor beta chains from the same sample are listed, as sequenced in a study of siplizumab effects on memory and regulatory T cells. Generated by immunoSEQ multiplex PCR, the TCRdb table keeps only in-frame clones and is missing some. The sample contains more than 85,000 clones, 80% to 90% of which appear only once. Source material: CD4+ T cells sorted from blood. The receptors derive from a human donor in good health.

In DNA form, the CDR3 reads TGCGCCAGCAGTGCCGCCCCTCTGCGGGTCCGAGAAGAGACCCAGTACTTC. Protein sequence: CASSAAPLRVREETQYF. The rearrangement joins TRBV10-1 to TRBJ2-5, with TRBD2 as a possible D gene (5 bases). Trimming took 4 bases from V and 3 from J, leaving 21 bases between them. CDR1 and CDR2 (germline): WNHNN, SYGVQD (reference sequence). The CDR3 sequence is 17 residues long.

The J gene is TRBJ2-1, the V gene TRBV19, with TRBD1 matching 7 bases. The CDR3 extends over 16 amino acids. Germline lookup yields CDR1 LNHDA and CDR2 SQIVND (reference sequence). The ends lost 5 bases at V and 5 bases at J; junction bases unmatched: 12. In DNA form, the CDR3 reads TGTGCCAGTAGTGTCCAGACAGGGACGTCCCACAATGAGCAGTTCTTC. It codes for CASSVQTGTSHNEQFF.

The chain uses TRBV10-3 and TRBJ2-1; 10 bases agree with TRBD2. CDR1 is ENHRY and CDR2 is SYGVKD in the germline V gene. Trimming at V came to 9 bases and at J to 7 bases, leaving 9 bases not matched to a gene. The CDR3 runs to 14 residues. The CDR3 is CAMASSGSGNEQFF. CDR3 DNA: TGTGCCATGGCGTCTAGCGGGAGTGGTAATGAGCAGTTCTTC.

The V gene is TRBV6-6, the J gene TRBJ2-7, with D hard to call. Trimming removed 0 bases from V and 2 bases from J, with 11 bases in between. Germline CDR1 and CDR2: MNHNY and SVGAGI (reference sequence). This CDR3 has 15 amino acids. CDR3 nucleotide sequence: TGTGCCAGCAGTTACTCGGAAACCGGGCCCTACGAGCAGTACTTC. Translation: CASSYSETGPYEQYF.

The chain links TRBV9 to TRBJ2-5; D may be TRBD2 (5 bases). This CDR3 is built from 14 residues. Trimming removed 1 base at V and 0 bases at J, with 7 bases between. Germline V gene sequence: CDR1 SGDLS, CDR2 YYNGEE. The CDR3 protein is CASSVTRDQETQYF. CDR3 nucleotides: TGTGCCAGCAGCGTAACGAGGGACCAAGAGACCCAGTACTTC.

The chain uses TRBV6-1 and TRBJ2-7; TRBD1 matches 8 bases. J was trimmed by 6 bases and V by 3 bases; bases with no gene match: 4. Germline CDR1 is MNHNS and CDR2 is SASEGT. This CDR3 is 13 amino acids long. The CDR3 region has the DNA TGTGCCAGCAGTGACAGGGGGCGCGGCGAGCAGTACTTC. Translating it yields CASSDRGRGEQYF.

V is TRBV4-1 and J is TRBJ2-3; possible D gene TRBD1, 7 bases. V lost 0 bases and J 2 bases, leaving 18 bases between the germline ends. CDR1 MGHRA and CDR2 YSYEKL come from the germline V gene. The CDR3 runs 18 residues. The CDR3 DNA reads TGCGCCAGCAGCCAAGATCGGGGGACAGAGACCCTCACAGATACGCAGTATTTT. Encoded protein: CASSQDRGTETLTDTQYF.

This chain uses TRBV4-3 with TRBJ2-2, with D possibly TRBD2 on 5 matching bases. The CDR3 is 14 residues long. Trimming shortened V by 3 bases and J by 5 bases, and 10 bases separated the two germline ends. CDR1 is LGHNA, CDR2 YSLEER, per germline. CDR3 DNA sequence: TGCGCCAGCAGCCACGGGGAAGGGACCGGGGAGCTGTTTTTT. This translates into CASSHGEGTGELFF.

This chain connects TRBV18 to TRBJ2-3; 7 positions match TRBD2. The CDR3 has 20 residues. Germline assignment: CDR1 KGHSH and CDR2 LQKENI. Losses at the gene ends were 4 bases for V and 0 bases for J; bases not matched to a gene: 19. CDR3 sequence: CASSQARRLAVPSSTDTQYF. CDR3 nucleotides: TGTGCCAGCTCACAGGCCCGTCGGCTAGCGGTTCCTTCGAGCACAGATACGCAGTATTTT.

This clone was detected only once. V usage is TRBV18 and J usage is TRBJ2-3; weak D call: TRBD2 (5 bases). Trimming pared 3 bases from V and 4 bases from J, leaving 8 bases between. The germline gives CDR1 KGHSH, CDR2 LQKENI. The CDR3 spans 13 residues. CDR3 coding DNA: TGTGCCAGCTCACCGGCGGGTCCAGATACGCAGTATTTT. This sequence encodes CASSPAGPDTQYF. Supplemented by reference TRBV18 and TRBJ2-3, the full variable domain reads NAGVMQNPRHLVRRRGQEARLRCSPMKGHSHVYWYRQLPEEGLKFMVYLQKENIIDESGMPKERFSAEFPKEGPSILRIQQVVRGDSAAYFCASSPAGPDTQYFGPGTRLTVL.

The gene calls are TRBV5-1 and TRBJ2-6; weak D call: TRBD1 (6 bases). Trimming took 2 bases from V and 2 from J, leaving 11 bases between them. CDR3 length: 16 residues. Germline V gene sequence: CDR1 SGHRS, CDR2 YFSETQ. The CDR3 coding sequence is TGCGCCAGCAGCTTCACCACAGGGCCTGGGGCCAACGTCCTGACTTTC. Translated: CASSFTTGPGANVLTF.